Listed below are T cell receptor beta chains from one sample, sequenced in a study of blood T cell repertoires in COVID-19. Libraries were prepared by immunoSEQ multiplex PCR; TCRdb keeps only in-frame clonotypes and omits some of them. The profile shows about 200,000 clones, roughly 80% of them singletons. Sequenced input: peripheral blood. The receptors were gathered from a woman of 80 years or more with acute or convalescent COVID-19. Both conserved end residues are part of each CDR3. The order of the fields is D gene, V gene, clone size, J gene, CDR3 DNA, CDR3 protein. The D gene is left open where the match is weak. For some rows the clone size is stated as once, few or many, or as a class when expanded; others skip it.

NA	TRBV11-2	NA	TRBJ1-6	TGTGCCAGCATGATGGCGGGGGGAGCACCCCTCCACTTT	CASMMAGGAPLHF
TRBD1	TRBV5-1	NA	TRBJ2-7	TGCGCCAGCAGCTTAACCGGGACAGTGTCCAATGAGCAGTACTTC	CASSLTGTVSNEQYF
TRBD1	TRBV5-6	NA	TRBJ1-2	TGTGCCAGCAGCTCGGGGACAGGGGGAGGATATGGCTACACCTTC	CASSSGTGGGYGYTF
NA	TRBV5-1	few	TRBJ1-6	TGCGCCAGCAGCTTAGGTGGACAGCGGAGTACGTCACCCCTCCACTTT	CASSLGGQRSTSPLHF
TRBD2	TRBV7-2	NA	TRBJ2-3	TGTGCCAGCAGTGGGGGGGTTCTCACAGATACGCAGTATTTT	CASSGGVLTDTQYF
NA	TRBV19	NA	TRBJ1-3	TGTGCCAGTAGGCCCACCCGGACAGTCTCTGGAAACACCATATATTTT	CASRPTRTVSGNTIYF
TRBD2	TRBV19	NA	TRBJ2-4	TGTGCCAGTAGTATAGCCCTCACTAGCGGGAGGGCCGACTCCAAAAACATTCAGTACTTC	CASSIALTSGRADSKNIQYF
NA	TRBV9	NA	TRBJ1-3	TGTGCCAGCAGCGTAATAGCCAGGGGAGAACCCATATATTTT	CASSVIARGEPIYF
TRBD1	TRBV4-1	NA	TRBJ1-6	TGCGCCAGCAGCCAAGGGAGGACAGGGGTTGGTCATTCACCCCTCCACTTT	CASSQGRTGVGHSPLHF
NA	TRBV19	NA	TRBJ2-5	TGTGCCAGTAGGGAGGTTTGGGGAAGTGAGACCCAGTACTTC	CASREVWGSETQYF
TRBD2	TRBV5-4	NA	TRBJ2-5	TGTGCCAGCAGCTTGAGAACGGGAGGACTAGAGACCCAGTACTTC	CASSLRTGGLETQYF
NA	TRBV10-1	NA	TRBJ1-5	TGCGCCAGCAGTGAGATAATGGAGGGGTATCAGCCCCAGCATTTT	CASSEIMEGYQPQHF
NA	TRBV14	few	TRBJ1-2	TGTGCCAGCAGCCAAGGAGGGGGAAGGAACTATGGCTACACCTTC	CASSQGGGRNYGYTF
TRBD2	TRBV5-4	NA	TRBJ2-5	TGTGCCAGCAGCCGAAACAGGGACGGGACTAGCGGGGGTAGGGAGACCCAGTACTTC	CASSRNRDGTSGGRETQYF
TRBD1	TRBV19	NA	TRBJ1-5	TGTGCCAGTAGTTCTCAGCCGGGACAGGGGCAGCCCCAGCATTTT	CASSSQPGQGQPQHF